This is a list of T cell receptor beta chains from one sample in a study of radiation and T cells in renal cell carcinoma. The assay was immunoSEQ multiplex PCR, and TCRdb's table has in-frame clones only and misses some. The repertoire consists of about 59,000 clones, with approximately 84% occurring once and the leading ten covering 7.3%. The material was blood, obtained from a patient whose treatment included radiotherapy and nephrectomy. These receptors were taken from a man in his 60s with renal cell carcinoma. Each CDR3 is given with its conserved first and last residue. The D gene is left open where the match is weak. Expanded clones are given a class, and other clones once, few, many or no size at all.

D gene	J gene	V gene	clone size	CDR3 protein	CDR3 DNA
.	TRBJ1-2	TRBV2	.	CASSVHPTNYGYTF	TGTGCCAGCAGTGTCCATCCAACTAACTATGGCTACACCTTC
TRBD1	TRBJ2-7	TRBV19	few	CASSIETGVSYEQYF	TGTGCCAGTAGTATAGAAACAGGGGTGTCCTACGAGCAGTACTTC
.	TRBJ1-1	TRBV19	.	CASSYQQANTEAFF	TGTGCCAGTAGTTATCAACAGGCGAACACTGAAGCTTTCTTT
TRBD2	TRBJ2-1	TRBV2	.	CASPRLAGGYNEQFF	TGTGCCAGCCCCCGGCTAGCGGGAGGATACAATGAGCAGTTCTTC
TRBD2	TRBJ2-2	TRBV7-2	.	CASSFSGRRNTGELFF	TGTGCCAGCAGCTTTAGCGGGAGGAGGAACACCGGGGAGCTGTTTTTT
TRBD1	TRBJ1-2	TRBV5-5	.	CASRDPGQMNYGYTF	TGTGCCAGCAGGGACCCGGGACAGATGAACTATGGCTACACCTTC
TRBD2	TRBJ2-1	TRBV4-3	.	CASSQVASGVGNEQFF	TGCGCCAGCAGCCAAGTGGCTAGCGGGGTAGGGAATGAGCAGTTCTTC
TRBD2	TRBJ2-5	TRBV5-6	.	CASSLAGLAGETQYF	TGTGCCAGCAGCTTAGCGGGACTAGCGGGAGAGACCCAGTACTTC
.	TRBJ2-3	TRBV30	once	CAWRARGTDTQYF	TGTGCCTGGAGAGCACGAGGAACAGATACGCAGTATTTT
TRBD1	TRBJ2-2	TRBV10-3	.	CAISRTSSGGANTGELFF	TGTGCCATCAGTCGAACTTCTTCAGGGGGCGCGAACACCGGGGAGCTGTTTTTT
.	TRBJ1-2	TRBV29-1	.	CSVESPGAYGYTF	TGCAGCGTTGAGTCTCCCGGGGCCTATGGCTACACCTTC
.	TRBJ1-3	TRBV9	.	CASSDRESPGNTIYF	TGTGCCAGCAGCGACAGGGAAAGTCCTGGAAACACCATATATTTT
.	TRBJ2-4	TRBV2	.	CASSEIGRFPGSKNIQYF	TGTGCCAGCAGTGAAATCGGCCGATTCCCCGGGTCCAAAAACATTCAGTACTTC
.	TRBJ2-3	TRBV6-6	.	CASFPGTSTDTQYF	TGTGCCAGCTTTCCCGGGACTAGCACAGATACGCAGTATTTT
TRBD1	TRBJ2-2	TRBV28	.	CASSPPGTGNTGELFF	TGTGCCAGCAGTCCCCCCGGGACAGGGAACACCGGGGAGCTGTTTTTT
TRBD1	TRBJ1-4	TRBV10-3	.	CAITQGGGEKLFF	TGTGCCATTACACAGGGGGGAGGTGAAAAACTGTTTTTT
TRBD1	TRBJ1-5	TRBV18	once	CASSLTGGVGSNQPQHF	TGTGCCAGCTCCCTGACAGGGGGCGTGGGTAGCAATCAGCCCCAGCATTTT
.	TRBJ1-6	TRBV15	few	CATSRDGRDNSPLHF	TGTGCCACCAGCAGAGATGGCAGGGATAATTCACCCCTCCACTTT
TRBD2	TRBJ2-2	TRBV7-9	.	CASGVAGESGELFF	TGTGCCAGCGGGGTAGCGGGAGAATCCGGGGAGCTGTTTTTT
.	TRBJ2-3	TRBV12-5	.	CASGLPRFTGTITDTQYF	TGTGCTAGTGGTTTGCCCAGATTTACCGGGACCATCACAGATACGCAGTATTTT
TRBD1	TRBJ2-7	TRBV7-9	.	CASSLAMTGGGSPYEQYF	TGTGCCAGCAGCTTAGCAATGACAGGGGGCGGGTCACCCTACGAGCAGTACTTC
TRBD1	TRBJ1-4	TRBV5-1	.	CASSRQGARNEKLFF	TGCGCCAGCAGTCGACAGGGGGCTCGTAATGAAAAACTGTTTTTT
.	TRBJ2-3	TRBV21-1	.	CASSKEAGGPEDTQYF	TGTGCCAGCAGCAAAGAGGCGGGAGGGCCAGAAGATACGCAGTATTTT
TRBD2	TRBJ2-1	TRBV6-1	.	CAIRSIAGATYEQFF	TGTGCCATCAGATCGATAGCGGGAGCGACTTATGAGCAGTTCTTC
.	TRBJ1-6	TRBV2	.	CASTEIPLSPLHF	TGTGCCAGCACGGAAATACCCCTTTCACCCCTCCACTTT
.	TRBJ2-3	TRBV10-2	.	CASRGDKDTQYF	TGCGCCAGCAGGGGAGACAAAGATACGCAGTATTTT
.	TRBJ2-1	TRBV7-9	.	CASSLAGSVTNEQFF	TGTGCCAGCAGCTTAGCAGGGTCGGTAACGAATGAGCAGTTCTTC
.	TRBJ1-4	TRBV5-8	.	CASPRRATNEKLFF	TGTGCCAGCCCTAGGCGTGCAACTAATGAAAAACTGTTTTTT
TRBD1	TRBJ1-2	TRBV4-1	.	CASSHAPGGENGYTF	TGCGCCAGCAGCCACGCTCCAGGGGGCGAGAATGGCTACACCTTC
.	TRBJ2-3	TRBV21-1	.	CASSKGLTASGRDTQYF	TGTGCCAGCAGCAAAGGATTGACGGCTAGCGGGAGGGATACGCAGTATTTT
.	TRBJ2-1	TRBV2	.	CASSAGSVSSYNEQFF	TGTGCCAGCAGTGCAGGTAGCGTCAGCTCCTACAATGAGCAGTTCTTC
.	TRBJ2-3	TRBV11-2	.	CASSLDLTDAATDTQYF	TGTGCCAGCAGCTTAGATCTCACCGACGCGGCCACAGATACGCAGTATTTT
.	TRBJ1-2	TRBV11-3	medium-sized	CASSLSGGTGANYGYTF	TGTGCCAGCAGCTTATCTGGGGGGACGGGAGCTAACTATGGCTACACCTTC
TRBD2	TRBJ2-2	TRBV7-2	.	CASSLDRGAGELFF	TGTGCCAGCAGCTTAGATCGGGGGGCCGGGGAGCTGTTTTTT
.	TRBJ2-5	TRBV7-9	.	CASSSRDNQETQYF	TGTGCCAGCAGCTCCCGGGACAACCAAGAGACCCAGTACTTC
.	TRBJ2-7	TRBV7-2	once	CASSSGGLSYEQYF	TGTGCCAGCAGCTCGGGCGGTCTCTCCTACGAGCAGTACTTC
TRBD2	TRBJ2-1	TRBV28	.	CASSAGTSGRAEQFF	TGTGCCAGCAGTGCCGGGACTAGCGGGAGAGCTGAGCAGTTCTTC
.	TRBJ2-1	TRBV2	.	CASSPRGASGNEQFF	TGTGCCAGCAGTCCCAGGGGGGCCTCGGGCAATGAGCAGTTCTTC
.	TRBJ1-6	TRBV30	.	CAWRTGPNSPLHF	TGTGCCTGGAGAACGGGCCCAAATTCACCCCTCCACTTT
.	TRBJ2-3	TRBV5-1	.	CASSLGTLADTQYF	TGCGCCAGCAGCCTAGGGACCCTGGCAGATACGCAGTATTTT
.	TRBJ1-2	TRBV5-6	few	CASSLAGYGYTF	TGTGCCAGCAGCTTGGCTGGCTATGGCTACACCTTC
.	TRBJ1-6	TRBV6-1	.	CASRRKEVDSPLHF	TGTGCCAGCAGGAGAAAAGAGGTGGATTCACCCCTCCACTTT
.	TRBJ2-2	TRBV19	.	CASSIEGSANTGELFF	TGTGCCAGTAGTATCGAGGGCAGCGCGAACACCGGGGAGCTGTTTTTT
TRBD1	TRBJ2-7	TRBV25-1	.	CASSEGGDRGLFEQYF	TGTGCCAGCAGTGAAGGGGGTGACAGGGGGCTTTTCGAGCAGTACTTC
.	TRBJ2-3	TRBV9	few	CASSASPTSYWADTQYF	TGTGCCAGCAGCGCCTCCCCGACCTCATATTGGGCAGATACGCAGTATTTT
.	TRBJ2-5	TRBV18	.	CASSPPEVETQYF	TGTGCCAGCTCACCACCGGAGGTGGAGACCCAGTACTTC
.	TRBJ2-4	TRBV7-9	.	CASSFGQGRTENIQYF	TGTGCCAGCAGCTTCGGGCAGGGTAGAACTGAAAACATTCAGTACTTC
.	TRBJ1-4	TRBV29-1	.	CSVDGGPNEKLFF	TGCAGCGTTGACGGGGGCCCTAATGAAAAACTGTTTTTT